This T cell receptor beta chain was captured by sequencing in a study of blood T cell repertoires in COVID-19. Whole-study context: Samples came from the United States, Italy and Spain, spanning acute and convalescent COVID-19.

The CDR3 runs 13 residues. Germline-derived CDR1 and CDR2 are SQVTM and ANQGSEA. J was trimmed by 4 bases and V by 4 bases; bases with no gene match: 4. Participants' own reports of clinical history determined their cohort assignment. Symptom resolution, clearance, or two negative PCRs marked donors in Cohort 3 as recovered. Source study methods: Reference gene primer amplification in the assay estimated nucleated cell counts. Libraries were prepared by immunoSEQ multiplex PCR; TCRdb keeps only in-frame clonotypes and omits some of them. V, J and clone size are taken as reported in that table, and D and trimming were inferred from the DNA itself. The sample yields some 430,000 clones, around 90% seen once.

This clonotype originated in a man younger than 35 who had recovered from COVID-19. Material for sequencing was PBMCs or T cells enriched from blood (not recorded which). The J gene is TRBJ1-2, the V gene TRBV29-1, with TRBD1 matching over 9 bases. The CDR3 DNA sequence: TGCAGCGTTGGCCAGGGACAGGGCTATGGCTACACCTTC. Translated, it gives CSVGQGQGYGYTF.